This TCR beta chain appears in the sequencing data of a study of blood T cells in healthy people across ages (dated by TCRdb to between 2015 and 2017). Describing the broader study: In model experiments, template switching captured roughly one uniquely barcoded TCR beta cDNA molecule for every two T cells. To avoid experimental bias, donors of different ages were spread randomly across the sequencing lanes. For two donors (one aged 18 to 29 and one aged 80 or older), the study analyzed two additional independent replicas of 1 million unique cDNA reads from the same blood draw. Using deep sequencing normalized with unique cDNA molecular identifiers, the study measured how TCR beta repertoire diversity changes with age. The donors were divided into four age groups: young (average approximately 17 years), middle-aged (approximately 39), aged (roughly 66) and long-lived (82). General conclusions and limits of the study: Since profiling was done on bulk unsorted PBMCs, naive and antigen-experienced compartments could not be conclusively compared. Observed TCR beta diversity per million T cells fell roughly linearly with age, and a significant reduction was already apparent by age roughly 40. Estimates of total diversity based on one million sequenced T cells were considered lower bounds and underestimates. Compared with the aged group, the long-lived group had more naive CD4+ T cells, fewer expanded clones and increased TCR diversity, suggesting age selection. The percentage of naive T cells measured by flow cytometry correlated strongly with observed TCR beta diversity. Donor CMV infection status was unknown, potentially confounding age-related changes in expanded clonotypes.

Systemically healthy Caucasian individuals from Russia, 39 in total and aged roughly 6 to 95 years, were included as donors. Roughly 11 milliliters of peripheral blood were drawn from each donor into EDTA-treated Vacutainer tubes. Ficoll-Paque density-gradient centrifugation was used to isolate PBMCs, with at least 6.5 million obtained per sample. Trizol reagent was used to extract total RNA from the PBMCs, yielding at least 6 micrograms per sample. For every donor, flow cytometry on a PBMC aliquot measured the percentage of naive CD45RAhigh/CD27high T cells. This clonotype was seen only a few times. It lacks a known antigen. The sample holds no much larger clone one base away, and base qualities are not on file. Preparation of the library involved 5' RACE. Instrument on record: Illumina HiSeq 2500. The second PCR ran for roughly 7 to 12 cycles and used a J-beta primer mix along with a sample-barcoded 5' primer. A unique molecular identifier was introduced onto each TCR beta cDNA molecule by a template-switch 5' adaptor carrying 12 random nucleotides. Each sample yielded at least 2.5 million CDR3-containing paired-end reads. All of the RNA was converted into first-strand cDNA using the Mint cDNA synthesis kit, with a TRBC-specific oligonucleotide serving as the primer. After uracil-DNA glycosylase treatment, a first 18-cycle PCR used universal primers M1SS and BC2_uni_R on all cDNA. The source study handled its data this way. Each sample was normalized by randomly selecting 1 million high-quality reads, each carrying a distinct molecular identifier. Instead of being binned into consensus sequences, reads with shared molecular identifiers were discarded. MiTCR, run with a Q25 quality threshold and the strictest error-elimination algorithm, handled CDR3 identification, clonotype clustering and error correction. A nonparametric unseen species model with Euler transformation was used to estimate a lower bound on total TCR beta diversity. TCRdb reran the public reads through fastp at Q25 and MiXCR, keeping productive beta chains. Here each entry gathers all rows of one CDR3 protein and keeps the most common genes and DNA. The authors' filters were not applied to this entry. This sample gives more than 650,000 distinct CDR3 sequences in total; 22% of them show up just once. About 22% of the sample comes from the top ten.

V loses 6 bases, J loses 2 bases, and the germline ends lie 14 bases apart. Taken from the germline V gene (reference sequence), the CDR1 and CDR2 loops are SGHKS and YYEKEE. The CDR3, cysteine through phenylalanine, is 14 amino acids long. Only CDR3 DNA remains: 42 bases, in frame from the first base. This receptor was taken from a man between 65 and 80 years old in good health. Sequences were obtained from blood. The receptor chain draws on TRBV5-5 and TRBJ2-5, with an unclear D gene assignment. DNA sequence: TGTGCCAGCACCCCCGAGGTTGAACAAGAGACCCAGTACTTC. It translates as CASTPEVEQETQYF.